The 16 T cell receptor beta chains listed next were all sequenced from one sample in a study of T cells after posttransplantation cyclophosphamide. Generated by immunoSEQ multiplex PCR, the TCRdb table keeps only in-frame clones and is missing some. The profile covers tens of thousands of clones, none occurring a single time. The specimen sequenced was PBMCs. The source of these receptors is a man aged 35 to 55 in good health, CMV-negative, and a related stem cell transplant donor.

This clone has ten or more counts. The CDR3 sequence is CASSVDSGAYNEQFF. DNA of the CDR3: TGTGCCAGCAGCGTAGACTCAGGGGCTTACAATGAGCAGTTCTTC. The chain couples TRBV9 to TRBJ2-1; a weak D match, TRBD1 (6 bases). CDR3 length equals 15 residues. Germline CDR1 SGDLS, CDR2 YYNGEE. V dropped 0 bases and J dropped 4 bases, with 11 bases sitting between them. The variable domain in full, with the rest retrieved from reference TRBV9 and TRBJ2-1, is DSGVTQTPKHLITATGQRVTLRCSPRSGDLSVYWYQQSLDQGLQFLIQYYNGEERAKGNILERFSAQQFPDLHSELNLSSLELGDSALYFCASSVDSGAYNEQFFGPGTRLTVL.

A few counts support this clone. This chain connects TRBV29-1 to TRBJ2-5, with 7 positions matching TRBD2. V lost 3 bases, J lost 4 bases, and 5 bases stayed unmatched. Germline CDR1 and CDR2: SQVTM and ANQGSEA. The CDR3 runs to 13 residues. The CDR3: CSVDGLAAETQYF. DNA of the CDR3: TGCAGCGTTGATGGGCTAGCGGCAGAGACCCAGTACTTC.

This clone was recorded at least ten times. The DNA of the CDR3 is TGTGCCAGTAGACGGACAGGGGTGGACGGGGAGCTGTTTTTT. Residues: CASRRTGVDGELFF. The rearrangement joins TRBV19 to TRBJ2-2; 9 bases fit TRBD1. Unmatched junction bases numbered 6, after V lost 6 bases and J lost 7 bases. The germline V gene has CDR1 LNHDA and CDR2 SQIVND (reference sequence). The CDR3 is 14 residues long.

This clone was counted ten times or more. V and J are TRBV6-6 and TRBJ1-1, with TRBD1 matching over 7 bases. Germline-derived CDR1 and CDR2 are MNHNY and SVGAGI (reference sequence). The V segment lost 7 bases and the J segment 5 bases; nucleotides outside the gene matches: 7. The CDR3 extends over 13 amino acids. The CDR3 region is CASTMTGRTEAFF. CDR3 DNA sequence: TGTGCCAGCACTATGACAGGGCGGACTGAAGCTTTCTTT.

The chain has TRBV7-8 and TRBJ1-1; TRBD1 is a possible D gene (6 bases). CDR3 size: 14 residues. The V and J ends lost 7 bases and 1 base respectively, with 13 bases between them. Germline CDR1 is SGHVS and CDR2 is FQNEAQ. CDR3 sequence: CASNHDRSNTEAFF. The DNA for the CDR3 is TGTGCCAGCAACCACGACAGGTCGAACACTGAAGCTTTCTTT.

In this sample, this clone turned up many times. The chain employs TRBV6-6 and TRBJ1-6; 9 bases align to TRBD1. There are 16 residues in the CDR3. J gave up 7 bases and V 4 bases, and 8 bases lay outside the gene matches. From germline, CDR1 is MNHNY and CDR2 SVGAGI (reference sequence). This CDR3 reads CASSFYTGTGNSPLHF. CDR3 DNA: TGTGCCAGCAGTTTCTATACCGGGACAGGGAATTCACCCCTCCACTTT.

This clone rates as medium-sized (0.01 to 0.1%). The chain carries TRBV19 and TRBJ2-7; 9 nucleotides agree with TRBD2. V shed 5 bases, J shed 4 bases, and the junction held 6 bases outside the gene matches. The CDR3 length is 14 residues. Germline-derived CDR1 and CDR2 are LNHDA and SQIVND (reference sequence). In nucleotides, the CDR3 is TGTGCCAGTAGTGCCTCTAGCGGGGTGTACGAGCAGTACTTC. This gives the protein CASSASSGVYEQYF.

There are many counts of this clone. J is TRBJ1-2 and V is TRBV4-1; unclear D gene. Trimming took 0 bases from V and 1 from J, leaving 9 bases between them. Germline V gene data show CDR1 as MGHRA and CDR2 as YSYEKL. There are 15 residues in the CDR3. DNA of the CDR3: TGCGCCAGCAGCCAAGAGGGCAGAAGTAACTATGGCTACACCTTC. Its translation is CASSQEGRSNYGYTF.

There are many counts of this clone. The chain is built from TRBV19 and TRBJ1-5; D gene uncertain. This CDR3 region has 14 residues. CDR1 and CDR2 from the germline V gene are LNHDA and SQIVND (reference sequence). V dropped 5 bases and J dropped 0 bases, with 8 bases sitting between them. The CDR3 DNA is TGTGCCAGTAGTCCACTTTCTAGCAATCAGCCCCAGCATTTT. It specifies CASSPLSSNQPQHF.

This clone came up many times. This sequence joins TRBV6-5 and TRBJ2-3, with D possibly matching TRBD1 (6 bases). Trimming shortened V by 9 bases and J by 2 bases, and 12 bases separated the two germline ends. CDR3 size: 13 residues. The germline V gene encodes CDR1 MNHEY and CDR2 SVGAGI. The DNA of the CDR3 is TGTGCCAGTTTGGACAGACTCACAGATACGCAGTATTTT. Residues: CASLDRLTDTQYF.

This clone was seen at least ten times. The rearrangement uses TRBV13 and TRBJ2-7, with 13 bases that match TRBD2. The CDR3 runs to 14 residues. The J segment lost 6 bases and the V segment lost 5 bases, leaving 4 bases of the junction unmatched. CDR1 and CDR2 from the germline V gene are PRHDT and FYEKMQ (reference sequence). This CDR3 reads CASSPGLAGVEQYF. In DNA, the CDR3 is TGTGCCAGCAGCCCCGGACTAGCGGGGGTCGAGCAGTACTTC.

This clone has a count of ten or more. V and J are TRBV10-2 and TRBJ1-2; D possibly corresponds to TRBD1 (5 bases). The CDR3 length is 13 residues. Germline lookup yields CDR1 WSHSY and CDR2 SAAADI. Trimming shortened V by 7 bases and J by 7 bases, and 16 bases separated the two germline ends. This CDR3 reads CASTDRNLGGYTF. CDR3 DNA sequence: TGCGCCAGCACCGACAGAAACTTGGGTGGCTACACCTTC.

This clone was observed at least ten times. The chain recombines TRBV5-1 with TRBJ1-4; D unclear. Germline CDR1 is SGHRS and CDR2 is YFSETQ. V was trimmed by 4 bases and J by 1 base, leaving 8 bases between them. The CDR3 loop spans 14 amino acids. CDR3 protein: CASSGGITNEKLFF. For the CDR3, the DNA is TGCGCCAGCAGCGGAGGGATAACTAATGAAAAACTGTTTTTT.

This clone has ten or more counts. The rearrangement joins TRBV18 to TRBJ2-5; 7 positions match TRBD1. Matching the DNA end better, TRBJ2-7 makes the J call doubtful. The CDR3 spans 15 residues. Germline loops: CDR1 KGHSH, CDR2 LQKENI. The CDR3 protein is CASSPSGTASYEQYF. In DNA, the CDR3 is TGTGCCAGCTCACCCTCCGGGACAGCTAGCTACGAGCAGTACTTC.

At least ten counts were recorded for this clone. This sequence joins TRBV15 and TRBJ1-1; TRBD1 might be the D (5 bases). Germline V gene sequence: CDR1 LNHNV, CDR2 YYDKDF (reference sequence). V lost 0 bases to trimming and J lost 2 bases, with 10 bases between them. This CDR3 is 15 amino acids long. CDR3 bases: TGTGCCACCAGCAGAGATCGGACACCAAACACTGAAGCTTTCTTT. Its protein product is CATSRDRTPNTEAFF.

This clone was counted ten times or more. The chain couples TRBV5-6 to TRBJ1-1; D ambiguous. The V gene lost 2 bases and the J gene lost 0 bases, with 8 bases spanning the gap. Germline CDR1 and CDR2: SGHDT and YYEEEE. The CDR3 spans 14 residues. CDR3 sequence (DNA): TGTGCCAGCAGCTTAGCCAGGCTGAACACTGAAGCTTTCTTT. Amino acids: CASSLARLNTEAFF.